A single sample is the source of the 2 T cell receptor beta chains below, sequenced in a study of blood T cell repertoires in COVID-19. Sequencing used immunoSEQ multiplex PCR; TCRdb keeps in-frame clones, though not all of them. This table holds more than 90,000 clones, approximately 84% found once. The sample consisted of peripheral blood. Receptor source: a man in his forties or fifties with acute or convalescent COVID-19.

The V call is TRBV2, the J call TRBJ2-3; D is unresolved. Between the trimmed V and J ends, which lost 7 bases and 2 bases, there was a span of 13 bases. CDR1 is SNHLY and CDR2 is FYNNEI in the germline V gene. The CDR3 totals 14 residues. The CDR3 is CASTMIPPTDTQYF. Written as DNA, the CDR3 is TGTGCCAGCACTATGATCCCCCCCACAGATACGCAGTATTTT. The variable domain in full, with the rest retrieved from reference TRBV2 and TRBJ2-3, is EPEVTQTPSHQVTQMGQEVILRCVPISNHLYFYWYRQILGQKVEFLVSFYNNEISEKSEIFDDQFSVERPDGSNFTLKIRSTKLEDSAMYFCASTMIPPTDTQYFGPGTRLTVL.

This clone was found once. The rearrangement joins TRBV6-5 to TRBJ2-7; the match to TRBD2 covers 11 bases. This CDR3 comprises 15 residues. Trimming removed 6 bases from V and 2 bases from J; junction bases left unmatched: 6. Germline V lookup: CDR1 MNHEY, CDR2 SVGAGI. CDR3 in amino acids: CASSFTSGGTYEQYF. CDR3 nucleotide sequence: TGTGCCAGCAGCTTTACTAGCGGGGGAACCTACGAGCAGTACTTC.